The clone carrying this TCR beta chain has more than one count but fewer than ten. These data originate in a study of control samples from healthy donors and cancer patients. Assay used: immunoSEQ multiplex PCR; TCRdb lists only in-frame clones, some missing. The table has approximately 94,000 clones, roughly nine tenths seen once. CDR3 length equals 13 residues. Germline values: CDR1 WNHNN, CDR2 SYGVQD (reference sequence). Trimming stripped 4 bases from V and 5 bases from J, with 11 bases between. The V call is TRBV10-1, the J call TRBJ1-1, with D possibly being TRBD1 (5 bases). This TCR was sampled from a woman in her 50s in good health. Sequenced: blood. DNA for the CDR3: TGCGCCAGCAGTGCTAAGGGGCGGACTGAAGCTTTCTTT. Its protein product is CASSAKGRTEAFF.